This is a list of T cell receptor beta chains from one sample in a study of cytomegalovirus exposure and HLA in healthy donors. Generated by immunoSEQ multiplex PCR, the TCRdb table keeps only in-frame clones and is missing some. The sample lists about 190,000 clones; roughly four fifths were seen once. Input material: PBMCs. All receptors come from a woman aged 30 to 39 in good health and CMV-seropositive. CDR3s include the opening cysteine and the closing phenylalanine or tryptophan. D genes are given only for firm matches. Expanded clones are given a class, and other clones once, few, many or no size at all.

v_call: TRBV2
clone_size: -
j_call: TRBJ1-5
d_call: -
cdr3_nt: TGTGCCAGCAGTATAACTGCAGGGGACAATCAGCCCCAGCATTTT
cdr3_aa: CASSITAGDNQPQHF

v_call: TRBV6-1
clone_size: -
j_call: TRBJ2-7
d_call: TRBD1
cdr3_nt: TGTGCCAGCACGGACAGGTTTTCAGGCGAGCAGTACTTC
cdr3_aa: CASTDRFSGEQYF

v_call: TRBV18
clone_size: few
j_call: TRBJ1-1
d_call: TRBD1
cdr3_nt: TGTGCCAGCTACTCACAGGGGACCACTGAAGCTTTCTTT
cdr3_aa: CASYSQGTTEAFF

v_call: TRBV5-1
clone_size: -
j_call: TRBJ2-3
d_call: TRBD1
cdr3_nt: TGCGCCAGCAGCGTACAGGGGGTTAGCACAGATACGCAGTATTTT
cdr3_aa: CASSVQGVSTDTQYF

v_call: TRBV15
clone_size: once
j_call: TRBJ2-7
d_call: TRBD1
cdr3_nt: TGTGCCACCAGCAGAGAGTTAGGGACAGGGGGCGGGTACGAGCAGTACTTC
cdr3_aa: CATSRELGTGGGYEQYF

v_call: TRBV6-6
clone_size: -
j_call: TRBJ1-5
d_call: -
cdr3_nt: TGTGCCAGCAGTCCCCAACCGGGCAATCAGCCCCAGCATTTT
cdr3_aa: CASSPQPGNQPQHF

v_call: TRBV6-4
clone_size: -
j_call: TRBJ2-7
d_call: TRBD1
cdr3_nt: TGTGCCAGCAGTGAGGGACAGGGCGCCTACGAGCAGTACTTC
cdr3_aa: CASSEGQGAYEQYF

v_call: TRBV4-1
clone_size: -
j_call: TRBJ1-3
d_call: -
cdr3_nt: TGCGCCAGCAGCCACCCGGTCCCCGGCGGGGGAAACACCATATATTTT
cdr3_aa: CASSHPVPGGGNTIYF

v_call: TRBV19
clone_size: once
j_call: TRBJ2-1
d_call: -
cdr3_nt: TGTGCCAGTAGTATAGATTTGGACACCGGCCTAGGCAATGAGCAGTTCTTC
cdr3_aa: CASSIDLDTGLGNEQFF

v_call: TRBV6-1
clone_size: -
j_call: TRBJ1-3
d_call: TRBD1
cdr3_nt: TGTGCCAGCAGTGCAGGGACAGGGGCAGGAAACACCATATATTTT
cdr3_aa: CASSAGTGAGNTIYF

v_call: TRBV25-1
clone_size: -
j_call: TRBJ2-1
d_call: -
cdr3_nt: TGTGCCAGCAGTGCGAAAGGGACTCGGCAGTTCTTC
cdr3_aa: CASSAKGTRQFF

v_call: TRBV10-3
clone_size: -
j_call: TRBJ2-2
d_call: -
cdr3_nt: TGTGCCATCAGTGACTCCACCGGGGAGCTGTTTTTT
cdr3_aa: CAISDSTGELFF

v_call: TRBV7-2
clone_size: -
j_call: TRBJ1-2
d_call: TRBD1
cdr3_nt: TGTGCCAGCAGCTTAGCGCGGCAGGGGGCTGGCTACACCTTC
cdr3_aa: CASSLARQGAGYTF

v_call: TRBV27
clone_size: -
j_call: TRBJ2-2
d_call: TRBD1
cdr3_nt: TGTGCCAGCAGTTTAACCGACAGGGGGGACGGGGAGCTGTTTTTT
cdr3_aa: CASSLTDRGDGELFF

v_call: TRBV7-9
clone_size: -
j_call: TRBJ2-1
d_call: -
cdr3_nt: TGTGCCAGCAGCTGGAATGGGGCTAGCTCCTACAATGAGCAGTTCTTC
cdr3_aa: CASSWNGASSYNEQFF

v_call: TRBV12-2
clone_size: -
j_call: TRBJ1-1
d_call: -
cdr3_nt: TGTGCAAGTCGCTTAGACTCGCAGGGGAAGAACACTGAAGCTTTCTTT
cdr3_aa: CASRLDSQGKNTEAFF

v_call: TRBV7-9
clone_size: -
j_call: TRBJ2-5
d_call: -
cdr3_nt: TGTGCCAGCAGCTTATTGGGCCCCCGGACCCAGTACTTC
cdr3_aa: CASSLLGPRTQYF

v_call: TRBV19
clone_size: -
j_call: TRBJ2-7
d_call: -
cdr3_nt: TGTGCCAGTAGTTCAAGGGTCGGGGTAGGGTCCTACGAGCAGTACTTC
cdr3_aa: CASSSRVGVGSYEQYF

v_call: TRBV27
clone_size: -
j_call: TRBJ1-2
d_call: TRBD1
cdr3_nt: TGTGCCAGCAGGGCAGGGGGCGCGGGGTATGGCTACACCTTC
cdr3_aa: CASRAGGAGYGYTF

v_call: TRBV30
clone_size: -
j_call: TRBJ1-1
d_call: -
cdr3_nt: TGTGCCGGAAACAGGGTAGGTTTAACTGAAGCTTTCTTT
cdr3_aa: CAGNRVGLTEAFF

v_call: TRBV4-3
clone_size: -
j_call: TRBJ1-6
d_call: -
cdr3_nt: TGCGCCAGCAGCCAGAGGGGTACAGGGAATAATTCACCCCTCCACTTT
cdr3_aa: CASSQRGTGNNSPLHF

v_call: TRBV19
clone_size: -
j_call: TRBJ1-4
d_call: -
cdr3_nt: TGTGCCAGTAGTAGTGGGGCGCGGAATGAAAAACTGTTTTTT
cdr3_aa: CASSSGARNEKLFF

v_call: TRBV9
clone_size: -
j_call: TRBJ1-4
d_call: -
cdr3_nt: TGTGCCAGCAGCGTAGGCAGTACCGGAGGTGGAAAACTGTTTTTT
cdr3_aa: CASSVGSTGGGKLFF

v_call: TRBV27
clone_size: few
j_call: TRBJ1-2
d_call: -
cdr3_nt: TGTGCCAGCAGTTTGGCAGGGGCGCCTTATGGCTACACCTTC
cdr3_aa: CASSLAGAPYGYTF

v_call: TRBV6-1
clone_size: -
j_call: TRBJ1-4
d_call: TRBD1
cdr3_nt: TGTGCCAGCAGTGGGATCAGGGGGTCTGAAAAACTGTTTTTT
cdr3_aa: CASSGIRGSEKLFF

v_call: TRBV29-1
clone_size: -
j_call: TRBJ2-1
d_call: -
cdr3_nt: TGCAGTTTGTGGGACTGGCTCTACAATGAGCAGTTCTTC
cdr3_aa: CSLWDWLYNEQFF

v_call: TRBV6-6
clone_size: few
j_call: TRBJ1-1
d_call: TRBD1
cdr3_nt: TGTGCCAGCAGTAACCTCCCCGACAGGGGGTTTAATGAAGCTTTCTTT
cdr3_aa: CASSNLPDRGFNEAFF

v_call: TRBV11-3
clone_size: -
j_call: TRBJ2-3
d_call: -
cdr3_nt: TGTGCCAGCAGCCCCTCGGGAGATACGCAGTATTTT
cdr3_aa: CASSPSGDTQYF

v_call: TRBV30
clone_size: -
j_call: TRBJ1-1
d_call: -
cdr3_nt: TGTGCCTGGAGTCTTCGGGGAGTGAGGAACACTGAAGCTTTCTTT
cdr3_aa: CAWSLRGVRNTEAFF

v_call: TRBV6-4
clone_size: few
j_call: TRBJ2-6
d_call: -
cdr3_nt: TGTGCCAGCAGGAGGGACTCTGGGGCCAACGTCCTGACTTTC
cdr3_aa: CASRRDSGANVLTF

v_call: TRBV7-3
clone_size: -
j_call: TRBJ2-3
d_call: -
cdr3_nt: TGTGCCAGCAGTACGGGCGGGAAGAGGAGTCTCGGCACAGATACGCAGTATTTT
cdr3_aa: CASSTGGKRSLGTDTQYF

v_call: TRBV4-1
clone_size: -
j_call: TRBJ1-6
d_call: -
cdr3_nt: TGCGCCAGCAGCCAAGCCCAGACAGTGCCCACTTTTCCACCCCTCCACTTT
cdr3_aa: CASSQAQTVPTFPPLHF

v_call: TRBV6-6
clone_size: -
j_call: TRBJ2-5
d_call: -
cdr3_nt: TGTGCCAGCAGTTACCGGATACAGGGTTTCCAAGAGACCCAGTACTTC
cdr3_aa: CASSYRIQGFQETQYF

v_call: TRBV2
clone_size: -
j_call: TRBJ1-5
d_call: TRBD1
cdr3_nt: TGTGCCAGCAGTGAGAACAGGGGAGCGGGTCAGCCCCAGCATTTT
cdr3_aa: CASSENRGAGQPQHF

v_call: TRBV28
clone_size: -
j_call: TRBJ1-1
d_call: -
cdr3_nt: TGTGCCAGCAGGCAAGACAGACCCGATGAAGCTTTCTTT
cdr3_aa: CASRQDRPDEAFF

v_call: TRBV2
clone_size: -
j_call: TRBJ2-7
d_call: TRBD1
cdr3_nt: TGTGCCAGCAGAATCGGGACAGCTGCCTACGAGCAGTACTTC
cdr3_aa: CASRIGTAAYEQYF

v_call: TRBV7-2
clone_size: -
j_call: TRBJ1-1
d_call: TRBD1
cdr3_nt: TGTGCCAGCAGCCAGGACAGGGGGAGCACTGAAGCTTTCTTT
cdr3_aa: CASSQDRGSTEAFF

v_call: TRBV7-2
clone_size: -
j_call: TRBJ2-7
d_call: TRBD2
cdr3_nt: TGTGCCAGCAGCTTAGTTAGCGCGCGGGGGGCCCCGACGTTCTACGAGCAGTACTTC
cdr3_aa: CASSLVSARGAPTFYEQYF

v_call: TRBV5-1
clone_size: -
j_call: TRBJ2-5
d_call: TRBD2
cdr3_nt: TGCGCCAGCAGCCTCGGGACTAGCGGTTTTCAAGAGACCCAGTACTTC
cdr3_aa: CASSLGTSGFQETQYF

v_call: TRBV5-1
clone_size: -
j_call: TRBJ2-1
d_call: TRBD2
cdr3_nt: TGCGCCAGCAGCTTGGTGGGACTAGAAAATGAGCAGTTCTTC
cdr3_aa: CASSLVGLENEQFF

v_call: TRBV10-3
clone_size: -
j_call: TRBJ2-7
d_call: TRBD2
cdr3_nt: TGTGCCATCAGTGAGTCCCCGGGAGGTGGCGAGCAGTACTTC
cdr3_aa: CAISESPGGGEQYF

v_call: TRBV10-3
clone_size: -
j_call: TRBJ2-5
d_call: TRBD1
cdr3_nt: TGTGCCATCAGGAAGGACAGGGCCCAAGAGACCCAGTACTTC
cdr3_aa: CAIRKDRAQETQYF

v_call: TRBV5-1
clone_size: -
j_call: TRBJ1-4
d_call: TRBD1
cdr3_nt: TGCGCCAGCAGCCCGGGACAGTTAAATGAAAAACTGTTTTTT
cdr3_aa: CASSPGQLNEKLFF

v_call: TRBV27
clone_size: -
j_call: TRBJ1-1
d_call: TRBD1
cdr3_nt: TGTGCCAGCAGTAGACAGGGGAACACTGAAGCTTTCTTT
cdr3_aa: CASSRQGNTEAFF

v_call: TRBV9
clone_size: -
j_call: TRBJ2-7
d_call: TRBD2
cdr3_nt: TGTGCCAGCAGCGCTGGTAGCGGGAGGTGGGACGAGCAGTACTTC
cdr3_aa: CASSAGSGRWDEQYF